The present entry profiles one TCR beta chain with its context. The sample is drawn from a study of OX40 agonist ivuxolimab in advanced cancers. The CDR3 runs to 14 residues. V gave up 1 base and J gave up 10 bases, with 14 bases separating them. Germline CDR1 LNHDA, CDR2 SQIVND (reference sequence). Data came from immunoSEQ multiplex PCR; TCRdb stores just in-frame clones and leaves some out. Of 45,000 to 55,000 clones detected, about 81% appear once; the ten largest clones hold 0.95% to 1.2%. The clonotype was recovered from an adult with an advanced solid tumor such as melanoma, head and neck, liver or kidney cancer. The sequencing here drew on CD4+ or CD8+ T cells sorted from blood, taken in a trial of the OX40 agonist ivuxolimab. The chain combines TRBV19 with TRBJ2-1; D uncertain. CDR3 region: CASSIAPGPGEQFF. The CDR3 DNA sequence: TGTGCCAGTAGTATAGCGCCGGGCCCCGGAGAGCAGTTCTTC.